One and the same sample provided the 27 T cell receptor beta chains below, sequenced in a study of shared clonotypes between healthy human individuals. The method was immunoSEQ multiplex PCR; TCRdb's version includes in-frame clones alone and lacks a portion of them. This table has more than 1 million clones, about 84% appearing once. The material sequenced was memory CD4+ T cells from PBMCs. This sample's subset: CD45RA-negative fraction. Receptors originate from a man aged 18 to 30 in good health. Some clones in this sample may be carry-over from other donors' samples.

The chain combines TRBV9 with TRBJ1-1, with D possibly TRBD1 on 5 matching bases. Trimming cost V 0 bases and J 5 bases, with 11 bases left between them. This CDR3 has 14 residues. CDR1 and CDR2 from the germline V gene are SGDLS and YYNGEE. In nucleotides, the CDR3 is TGTGCCAGCAGCGTAGGCCCCTCAGGGACTGAAGCTTTCTTT. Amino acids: CASSVGPSGTEAFF.

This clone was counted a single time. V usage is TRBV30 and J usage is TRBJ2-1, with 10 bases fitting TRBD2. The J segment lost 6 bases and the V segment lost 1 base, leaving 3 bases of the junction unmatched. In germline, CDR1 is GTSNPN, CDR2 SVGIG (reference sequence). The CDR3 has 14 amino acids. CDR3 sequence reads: CAWSAGTSVNEQFF. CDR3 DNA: TGTGCCTGGAGTGCCGGGACTAGCGTCAATGAGCAGTTCTTC.

The CDR3 loop reads CASSSQRTGDSLEKTQYF. In DNA, the CDR3 is TGTGCCAGCAGCTCTCAGCGGACAGGCGACAGTTTAGAGAAGACCCAGTACTTC. J is TRBJ2-5 and V is TRBV12-1; TRBD1 is the table's D call and was not checked against the DNA. TRBV12-1 is flagged as a pseudogene. The CDR3 contains 18 residues.

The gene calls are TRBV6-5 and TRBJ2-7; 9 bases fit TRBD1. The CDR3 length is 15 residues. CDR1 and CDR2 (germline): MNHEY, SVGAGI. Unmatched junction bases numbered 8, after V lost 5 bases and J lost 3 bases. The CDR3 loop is CASSTRTGANYEQYF. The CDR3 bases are TGTGCCAGCAGTACGCGGACAGGGGCCAACTACGAGCAGTACTTC.

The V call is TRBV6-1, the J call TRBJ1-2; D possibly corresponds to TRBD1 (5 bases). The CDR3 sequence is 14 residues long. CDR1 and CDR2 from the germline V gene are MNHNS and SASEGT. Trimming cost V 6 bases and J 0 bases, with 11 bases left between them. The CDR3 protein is CASRDTPTNYGYTF. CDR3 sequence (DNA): TGTGCCAGCAGGGACACACCGACTAACTATGGCTACACCTTC.

Here the CDR3 reads CASSSHPQGGTYNEQFF. Written as DNA, the CDR3 is TGTGCCAGCAGTTCCCATCCCCAAGGGGGTACCTACAATGAGCAGTTCTTC. This rearrangement joins TRBV28 to TRBJ2-1, with D possibly matching TRBD1 (6 bases). This CDR3 comprises 17 residues. CDR1 is MDHEN and CDR2 is SYDVKM in the germline V gene. V was clipped by 4 bases and J by 2 bases, with 18 bases between them.

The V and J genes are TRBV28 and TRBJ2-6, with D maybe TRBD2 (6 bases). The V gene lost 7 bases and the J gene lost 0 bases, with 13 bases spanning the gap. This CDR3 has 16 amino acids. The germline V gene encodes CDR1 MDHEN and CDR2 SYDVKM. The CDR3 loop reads CASTPGGASGANVLTF. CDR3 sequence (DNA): TGTGCCAGCACCCCAGGCGGGGCCTCTGGGGCCAACGTCCTGACTTTC.

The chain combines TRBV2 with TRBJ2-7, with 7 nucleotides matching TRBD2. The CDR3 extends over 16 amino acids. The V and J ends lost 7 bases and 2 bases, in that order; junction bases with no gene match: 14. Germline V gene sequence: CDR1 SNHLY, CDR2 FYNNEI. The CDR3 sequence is CASKVHGRTPPYEQYF. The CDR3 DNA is TGTGCCAGCAAAGTGCACGGGAGGACACCCCCCTACGAGCAGTACTTC.

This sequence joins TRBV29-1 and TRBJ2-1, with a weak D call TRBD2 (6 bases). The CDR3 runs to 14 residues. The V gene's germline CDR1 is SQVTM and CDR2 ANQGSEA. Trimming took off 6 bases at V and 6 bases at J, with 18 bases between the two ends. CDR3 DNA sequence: TGCAGCGTCCTCGGAGGGCCGGGTAGCAATGAGCAGTTCTTC. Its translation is CSVLGGPGSNEQFF.

CDR3 nucleotides: TGTGCCAGCAGAGGCTACCAGGGGCCCCCCTACGAGCAGTACTTC. It codes for CASRGYQGPPYEQYF. V usage is TRBV6-1 and J usage is TRBJ2-7; perhaps TRBD1 as D (6 bases). The CDR3 contains 15 residues. V was cut by 6 bases and J by 2 bases, with 17 bases left in between. Germline values: CDR1 MNHNS, CDR2 SASEGT.

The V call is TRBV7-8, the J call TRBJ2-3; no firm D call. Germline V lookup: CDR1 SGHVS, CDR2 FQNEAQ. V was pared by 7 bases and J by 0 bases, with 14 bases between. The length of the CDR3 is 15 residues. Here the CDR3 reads CASNELGFSTDTQYF. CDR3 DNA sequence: TGTGCCAGCAACGAACTGGGGTTTAGCACAGATACGCAGTATTTT.

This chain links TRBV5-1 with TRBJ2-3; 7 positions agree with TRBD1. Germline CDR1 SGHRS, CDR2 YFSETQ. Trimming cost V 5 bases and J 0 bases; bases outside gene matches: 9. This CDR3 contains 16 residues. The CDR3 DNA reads TGCGCCAGCAGGATCGGAGCAGGGGGAAGCACAGATACGCAGTATTTT. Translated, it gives CASRIGAGGSTDTQYF.

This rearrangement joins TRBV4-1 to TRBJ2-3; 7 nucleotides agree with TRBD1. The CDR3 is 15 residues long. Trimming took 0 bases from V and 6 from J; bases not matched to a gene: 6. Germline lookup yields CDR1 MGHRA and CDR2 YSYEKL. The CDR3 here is CASSQEERGPDTQYF. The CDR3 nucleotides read TGCGCCAGCAGCCAAGAGGAAAGGGGGCCGGATACGCAGTATTTT.

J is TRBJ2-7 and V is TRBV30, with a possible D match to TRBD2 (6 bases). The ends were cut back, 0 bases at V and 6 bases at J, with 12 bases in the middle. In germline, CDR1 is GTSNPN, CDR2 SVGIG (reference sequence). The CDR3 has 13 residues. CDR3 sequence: CAWSVLALGEQYF. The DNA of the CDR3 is TGTGCCTGGAGTGTACTAGCCCTGGGCGAGCAGTACTTC.

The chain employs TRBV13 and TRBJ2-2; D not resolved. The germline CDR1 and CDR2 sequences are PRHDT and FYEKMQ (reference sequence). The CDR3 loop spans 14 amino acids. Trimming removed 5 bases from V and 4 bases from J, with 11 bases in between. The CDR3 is CASSLHSVTGELFF. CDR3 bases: TGTGCCAGCAGCCTTCACTCTGTCACCGGGGAGCTGTTTTTT.

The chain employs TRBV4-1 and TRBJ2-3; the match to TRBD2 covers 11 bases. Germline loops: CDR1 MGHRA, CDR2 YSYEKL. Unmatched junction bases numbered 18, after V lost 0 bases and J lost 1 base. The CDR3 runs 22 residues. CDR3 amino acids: CASSQEVKRGLAGGVRTDTQYF. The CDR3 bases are TGCGCCAGCAGCCAAGAGGTTAAAAGAGGACTAGCGGGCGGGGTTCGCACAGATACGCAGTATTTT.

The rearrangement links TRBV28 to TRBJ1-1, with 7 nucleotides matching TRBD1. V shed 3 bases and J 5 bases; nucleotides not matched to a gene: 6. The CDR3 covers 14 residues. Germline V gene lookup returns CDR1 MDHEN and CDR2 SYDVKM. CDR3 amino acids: CASSLAYRGTEAFF. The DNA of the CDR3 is TGTGCCAGCAGTTTGGCCTACAGGGGAACTGAAGCTTTCTTT. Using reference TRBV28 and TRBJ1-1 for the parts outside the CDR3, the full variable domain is DVKVTQSSRYLVKRTGEKVFLECVQDMDHENMFWYRQDPGLGLRLIYFSYDVKMKEKGDIPEGYSVSREKKERFSLILESASTNQTSMYLCASSLAYRGTEAFFGQGTRLTVV.

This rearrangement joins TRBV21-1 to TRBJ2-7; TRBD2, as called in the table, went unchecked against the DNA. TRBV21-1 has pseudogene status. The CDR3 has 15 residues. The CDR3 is CASSKEAGVGYEQYF. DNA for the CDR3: TGTGCCAGCAGCAAAGAGGCGGGAGTCGGATACGAGCAGTACTTC.

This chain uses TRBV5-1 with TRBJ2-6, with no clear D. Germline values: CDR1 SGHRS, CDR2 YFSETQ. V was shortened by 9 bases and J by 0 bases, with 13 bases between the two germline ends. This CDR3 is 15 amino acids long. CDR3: CATTDQVSGANVLTF. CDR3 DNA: TGCGCCACCACGGACCAAGTCTCTGGGGCCAACGTCCTGACTTTC.

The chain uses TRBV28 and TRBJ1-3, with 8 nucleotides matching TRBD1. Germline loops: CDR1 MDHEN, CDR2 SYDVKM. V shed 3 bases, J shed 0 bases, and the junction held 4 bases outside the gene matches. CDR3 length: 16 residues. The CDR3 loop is CASSLDRAFSGNTIYF. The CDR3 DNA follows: TGTGCCAGCAGTTTGGACAGGGCATTCTCTGGAAACACCATATATTTT.

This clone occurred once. CDR3 sequence (DNA): TGTGCCAGCAGGATCGGAAGGGGAAACACCGGGGAGCTGTTTTTT. Protein sequence: CASRIGRGNTGELFF. The chain has TRBV27 and TRBJ2-2, with a weak D call TRBD1 (5 bases). CDR1 is MNHEY, CDR2 SMNVEV, per germline (reference sequence). With 6 bases removed from V and 2 bases from J, the gap between germline ends came to 13 bases. This CDR3 is built from 15 residues.

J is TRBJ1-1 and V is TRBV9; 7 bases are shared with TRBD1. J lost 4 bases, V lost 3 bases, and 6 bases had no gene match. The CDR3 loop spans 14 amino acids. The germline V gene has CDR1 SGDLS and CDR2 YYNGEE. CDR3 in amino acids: CASSAFRGATEAFF. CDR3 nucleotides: TGTGCCAGCAGCGCCTTCAGGGGGGCCACTGAAGCTTTCTTT.

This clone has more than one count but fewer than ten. The CDR3: CASSRIRDRNTEAFF. The CDR3 DNA sequence: TGTGCCAGCTCACGAATCCGGGACAGGAACACTGAAGCTTTCTTT. The chain uses TRBV18 and TRBJ1-1, with 7 bases that match TRBD1. V shed 4 bases, J shed 1 base, and the junction held 6 bases outside the gene matches. The CDR3 is 15 amino acids. The V gene's germline CDR1 is KGHSH and CDR2 LQKENI.

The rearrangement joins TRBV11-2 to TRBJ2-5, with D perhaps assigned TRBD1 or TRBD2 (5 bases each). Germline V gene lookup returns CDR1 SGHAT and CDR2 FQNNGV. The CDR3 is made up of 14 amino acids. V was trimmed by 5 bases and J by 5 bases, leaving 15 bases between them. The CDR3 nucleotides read TGTGCCAGCAGCCCGGGACCCTCGGGGGAGACCCAGTACTTC. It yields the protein CASSPGPSGETQYF.

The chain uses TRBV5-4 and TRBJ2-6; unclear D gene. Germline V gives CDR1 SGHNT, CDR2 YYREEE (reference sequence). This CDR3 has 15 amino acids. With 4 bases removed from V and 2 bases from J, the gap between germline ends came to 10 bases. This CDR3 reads CASSRQVAGANVLTF. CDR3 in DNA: TGTGCCAGCAGCCGGCAGGTTGCTGGGGCCAACGTCCTGACTTTC.

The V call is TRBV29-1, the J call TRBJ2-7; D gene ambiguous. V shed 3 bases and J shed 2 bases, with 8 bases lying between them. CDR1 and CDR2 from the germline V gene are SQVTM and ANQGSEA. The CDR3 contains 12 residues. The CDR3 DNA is TGCAGCGTTGAGGGAATGGCCTACGAGCAGTACTTC. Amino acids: CSVEGMAYEQYF.

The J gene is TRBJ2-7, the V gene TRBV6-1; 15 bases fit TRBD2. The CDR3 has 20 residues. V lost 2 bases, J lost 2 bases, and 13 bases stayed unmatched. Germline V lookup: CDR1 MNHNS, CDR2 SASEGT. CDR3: CASSERGPGLAGGRAYEQYF. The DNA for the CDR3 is TGTGCCAGCAGTGAAAGGGGGCCGGGACTAGCGGGAGGCCGCGCCTACGAGCAGTACTTC.